Shown below are 29 T cell receptor beta chains from a single sample sequenced in a study of CD8 T cells in ankylosing spondylitis. Via MiXCR, TCRdb re-called the 5' RACE reads, giving one row per CDR3 protein. The repertoire holds tens of thousands of distinct CDR3 sequences, about 6.8% seen once, with about 11% in the top ten. Sequenced material: blood, either unsorted or a sorted T cell fraction (not recorded which). The receptors were gathered from a male donor with ankylosing spondylitis or in good health (not recorded which).

This clonotype was observed many times. The CDR3 nucleotides are TGTGCCAGCAGTTCTTTAAGACCTTCCTCCTCTGGGGCCAACGTCCTGACTTTC. The encoded protein is CASSSLRPSSSGANVLTF. The chain has TRBV6-6 and TRBJ2-6; D unresolved. CDR1 MNHNY and CDR2 SVGAGI come from the germline V gene (reference sequence). This CDR3 region has 18 residues. Trimming pared 4 bases from V and 0 bases from J, leaving 16 bases between.

In its sample, this clonotype was seen many times. This chain links TRBV5-1 with TRBJ2-7; no firm D call. The CDR3 is 16 amino acids. Per germline, CDR1 SGHRS and CDR2 YFSETQ. Trimming took off 3 bases at V and 4 bases at J, with 20 bases between the two ends. Here the CDR3 reads CASSSTLGIRFYEQYF. CDR3 DNA: TGCGCCAGCAGCTCCACTCTGGGCATCCGATTTTACGAGCAGTACTTC.

This clonotype was counted at least ten times. The V and J genes are TRBV5-1 and TRBJ2-2; no clear D gene. V lost 2 bases and J lost 4, with 12 bases in between. Germline V gene data show CDR1 as SGHRS and CDR2 as YFSETQ. CDR3 length: 15 residues. This chain's CDR3 is CASSFVAPSTGELFF. CDR3 DNA sequence: TGCGCCAGCAGCTTCGTGGCGCCGAGCACCGGGGAGCTGTTTTTT.

This clonotype was detected ten times or more. The gene calls are TRBV9 and TRBJ2-7; D may match TRBD1 or TRBD2 (5 bases each). Germline V gives CDR1 SGDLS, CDR2 YYNGEE. This CDR3 spans 13 amino acids. Trimming took off 4 bases at V and 3 bases at J, with 11 bases between the two ends. Here the CDR3 DNA reads TGTGCCAGCAGCCCCGGGACCCTCTACGAGCAGTACTTC. It translates to CASSPGTLYEQYF.

This clonotype was observed at least ten times. The chain recombines TRBV5-1 with TRBJ2-7, with 8 bases identical to TRBD2. CDR3 length: 14 amino acids. Germline assignment: CDR1 SGHRS and CDR2 YFSETQ. V lost 0 bases to trimming and J lost 4 bases; unmatched junction nucleotides: 3. The CDR3 DNA follows: TGCGCCAGCAGCTTGGCGAGCGGGAGTTACGAGCAGTACTTC. Translation gives CASSLASGSYEQYF.

This clonotype was recorded at least ten times. The rearrangement uses TRBV7-9 and TRBJ2-3; D call uncertain. Trimming removed 1 base at V and 0 bases at J, with 11 bases between. This CDR3 comprises 16 residues. In germline, CDR1 is SEHNR, CDR2 FQNEAQ (reference sequence). This chain's CDR3 is CASSLGQPLSTDTQYF. CDR3 coding DNA: TGTGCCAGCAGCTTAGGTCAACCCCTCAGCACAGATACGCAGTATTTT.

This clonotype occurred many times. The chain carries TRBV20-1 and TRBJ2-7; 8 nucleotides align to TRBD2. The V gene end was trimmed by 1 base and the J gene end by 5 bases; junction bases not matched to a gene: 7. The CDR3 is 14 residues long. Germline assignment: CDR1 DFQATT and CDR2 SNEGSKA (reference sequence). Written as DNA, the CDR3 is TGCAGTGCTAGAGTCGGGGGGGCTCTAAACGAGCAGTACTTC. This encodes CSARVGGALNEQYF.

V and J are TRBV5-6 and TRBJ2-7; D is possibly TRBD1 (5 bases). CDR3 length: 13 amino acids. The ends were cut back, 1 base at V and 3 bases at J, with 8 bases in the middle. Germline assignment: CDR1 SGHDT and CDR2 YYEEEE. Here the CDR3 DNA reads TGTGCCAGCAGCTTGTTCAGGGACTACGAGCAGTACTTC. Protein: CASSLFRDYEQYF.

This clonotype was seen repeatedly, ten times or more. The CDR3 DNA follows: TGCAGTGCTAGAGATGCAGGGTTCTCCTACGAGCAGTACTTC. It encodes CSARDAGFSYEQYF. V and J are TRBV20-1 and TRBJ2-7, with D perhaps TRBD1 (5 bases). This CDR3 region has 14 residues. V dropped 0 bases and J dropped 0 bases, with 9 bases sitting between them. From germline, CDR1 is DFQATT and CDR2 SNEGSKA (reference sequence).

This clonotype was seen ten or more times. The chain carries TRBV5-1 and TRBJ2-7, with TRBD2 as a possible D gene (7 bases). In germline, CDR1 is SGHRS, CDR2 YFSETQ. V lost 3 bases, J lost 7 bases, and 23 bases lay in between. This CDR3 is 16 amino acids long. This CDR3 is CASSSGGGLAPLEQYF. The DNA for the CDR3 is TGCGCCAGCAGCTCGGGGGGCGGGCTCGCCCCGTTGGAGCAGTACTTC.

This clonotype is deemed large. For the CDR3, the DNA is TGTGCCACCAGTGATTTGGGAGCGGGAGAGGGCAATGAGCAGTTCTTC. It specifies CATSDLGAGEGNEQFF. This rearrangement joins TRBV24-1 to TRBJ2-1, with 8 bases that match TRBD2. The J segment lost 6 bases and the V segment lost 0 bases, leaving 6 bases of the junction unmatched. Germline V gene lookup returns CDR1 KGHDR and CDR2 SFDVKD. The CDR3 has 16 amino acids.

There are a few counts of this clonotype. V is TRBV11-2 and J is TRBJ1-6; D perhaps matches TRBD1 (6 bases). The CDR3 has 16 amino acids. V was shortened by 4 bases and J by 11 bases, with 21 bases between the two germline ends. The germline CDR1 and CDR2 sequences are SGHAT and FQNNGV. Here the CDR3 DNA reads TGTGCCAGCAGCTCACGACGGCAGGGGCTTCAGGCACCCCTCCACTTT. Translating it yields CASSSRRQGLQAPLHF.

There are many counts of this clonotype. V usage is TRBV20-1 and J usage is TRBJ2-3, with D hard to call. V lost 7 bases, J lost 2 bases, and 10 bases lay in between. The CDR3 contains 12 residues. In germline, CDR1 is DFQATT, CDR2 SNEGSKA (reference sequence). The CDR3 is CSVATATDTQYF. Here the CDR3 DNA reads TGCAGTGTTGCTACAGCCACAGATACGCAGTATTTT.

This clonotype was seen at least ten times. DNA of the CDR3: TGTGCCAGCAGCCGGGACAGGGAAAGTTTCTTT. Its translation is CASSRDRESFF. The chain uses TRBV6-6 and TRBJ1-1; 9 nucleotides agree with TRBD1. Germline CDR1 and CDR2: MNHNY and SVGAGI (reference sequence). V shed 6 bases, J shed 13 bases, and the junction held 6 bases outside the gene matches. This CDR3 is 11 amino acids long.

This clonotype was counted at least ten times. This chain links TRBV20-1 with TRBJ2-1; 9 bases map to TRBD2. Trimming removed 2 bases from V and 7 bases from J; junction bases left unmatched: 6. This CDR3 is 14 amino acids long. Per the germline V gene, CDR1 is DFQATT and CDR2 is SNEGSKA (reference sequence). CDR3 sequence reads: CSARPGLAGNEQFF. The CDR3 region has the DNA TGCAGTGCTAGACCGGGACTAGCCGGGAATGAGCAGTTCTTC.

This clonotype was recorded at least ten times. The rearrangement links TRBV5-1 to TRBJ1-1; 10 bases align to TRBD1. Per germline, CDR1 SGHRS and CDR2 YFSETQ. The CDR3 is made up of 15 amino acids. Losses at the gene ends were 5 bases for V and 3 bases for J; bases not matched to a gene: 7. CDR3 sequence: CASRTGGTGDTEAFF. CDR3 nucleotides: TGCGCCAGCAGAACAGGCGGGACAGGGGACACTGAAGCTTTCTTT.

This clonotype showed up many times. This chain uses TRBV20-1 with TRBJ2-3; 7 nucleotides agree with TRBD1. The CDR3 covers 16 residues. Trimming cost V 4 bases and J 2 bases; bases outside gene matches: 12. CDR1 DFQATT and CDR2 SNEGSKA come from the germline V gene (reference sequence). The CDR3 region is CSAKTGSLVHTDTQYF. CDR3 in DNA: TGCAGTGCTAAGACAGGGAGTCTAGTCCACACAGATACGCAGTATTTT.

This clonotype was recorded many times. The rearrangement joins TRBV5-1 to TRBJ2-2; D is unresolved. This CDR3 has 18 amino acids. Between the trimmed V and J ends, which lost 0 bases and 6 bases, there was a span of 21 bases. Germline assignment: CDR1 SGHRS and CDR2 YFSETQ. CDR3 sequence (DNA): TGCGCCAGCAGCTTGGGAGGAGCGCCCAGCATATTGGCCGGGGAGCTGTTTTTT. Translation gives CASSLGGAPSILAGELFF.

This clonotype has at least ten counts. J is TRBJ2-4 and V is TRBV7-2; D is undetermined. Germline values: CDR1 SGHTA, CDR2 FQGNSA. This CDR3 is built from 13 residues. V lost 3 bases and J 8 bases, leaving 11 bases between the germline ends. The DNA of the CDR3 is TGTGCCAGCAGCTTGTACGACAACGACATTCAGTACTTC. Its translation is CASSLYDNDIQYF.

Ten or more counts support this clonotype. The chain links TRBV24-1 to TRBJ2-1, with D unresolved. The germline gives CDR1 KGHDR, CDR2 SFDVKD. V lost 4 bases to trimming and J lost 6 bases, with 9 bases between them. The CDR3 extends over 13 amino acids. This CDR3 reads CATSDRSGNEQFF. The CDR3 nucleotides read TGTGCCACCAGTGACAGATCTGGCAATGAGCAGTTCTTC.

This clonotype was found a few times. The V call is TRBV7-2, the J call TRBJ2-5; no reliable D call. This CDR3 comprises 14 residues. Germline loops: CDR1 SGHTA, CDR2 FQGNSA. V was trimmed by 5 bases and J by 5 bases, leaving 15 bases between them. The CDR3 coding sequence is TGTGCCAGCAGCGTCGCCGGGTCGACGGAGACCCAGTACTTC. Translation gives CASSVAGSTETQYF. Supplemented by reference TRBV7-2 and TRBJ2-5, the full variable domain reads GAGVSQSPSNKVTEKGKDVELRCDPISGHTALYWYRQSLGQGLEFLIYFQGNSAPDKSGLPSDRFSAERTGGSVSTLTIQRTQQEDSAVYLCASSVAGSTETQYFGPGTRLLVL.

With respect to this clonotype: The junction and the germline gene differ at one end; a read error may be behind it. V gene TRBV7-2 combines with J gene TRBJ1-1; D call uncertain. The CDR3 covers 13 residues. CDR1 and CDR2 from the germline V gene are SGHTA and FQGNSA. The CDR3: CVSSLQPNTEAFF. For the CDR3, the DNA is TGTGTCAGCAGCTTACAGCCGAACACTGAAGCTTTCTTT.

This clonotype was detected a few times. The chain employs TRBV27 and TRBJ2-2; the match to TRBD2 covers 10 bases. The germline V gene has CDR1 MNHEY and CDR2 SMNVEV (reference sequence). There are 15 residues in the CDR3. V shed 5 bases and J 4 bases; nucleotides not matched to a gene: 4. The CDR3 coding sequence is TGTGCCAGCAGTCTTGGACTAGCGGCCACCGGGGAGCTGTTTTTT. Protein product: CASSLGLAATGELFF.

V is TRBV18 and J is TRBJ2-1; 7 bases are shared with TRBD2. The CDR3 consists of 14 residues. Germline-derived CDR1 and CDR2 are KGHSH and LQKENI. The ends lost 2 bases at V and 8 bases at J; junction bases unmatched: 6. CDR3 nucleotides: TGTGCCAGCTCACCATCCGAGCGGGGCTATGAGCAGTTCTTC. Its protein is CASSPSERGYEQFF.

Many counts were recorded for this clonotype. The V call is TRBV30, the J call TRBJ2-3, with D maybe TRBD2 (6 bases). Germline V gives CDR1 GTSNPN, CDR2 SVGIG (reference sequence). This CDR3 contains 14 residues. V was trimmed by 5 bases and J by 5 bases, leaving 17 bases between them. The CDR3 DNA sequence: TGTGCCTGGGATCTGGGGGGAGAAGGAGATACGCAGTATTTT. Amino acid sequence: CAWDLGGEGDTQYF.

The chain couples TRBV2 to TRBJ1-2; 7 nucleotides match TRBD1. In germline, CDR1 is SNHLY, CDR2 FYNNEI. V lost 6 bases, J lost 6 bases, and 10 bases stayed unmatched. The CDR3 runs 14 residues. This CDR3 is CASRRQGNRDGYTF. As DNA, the CDR3 is TGTGCCAGCAGACGACAGGGAAATCGTGATGGCTACACCTTC.

Regarding this clonotype: A much larger clone differs by one base, so this may be a read error. The chain combines TRBV11-2 with TRBJ2-3; 7 positions match TRBD2. The CDR3 contains 15 residues. The germline V gene encodes CDR1 SGHAT and CDR2 FQNNGV. The V gene end was trimmed by 5 bases and the J gene end by 2 bases; junction bases not matched to a gene: 7. Written as DNA, the CDR3 is TGTGCCAGCAGCCTCCAGCGGGGAACCACAGATACGCAGTATTTT. Amino acids: CASSLQRGTTDTQYF. The full variable domain, rest sourced from reference TRBV11-2 and TRBJ2-3, is EAGVAQSPRYKIIEKRQSVAFWCNPISGHATLYWYQQILGQGPKLLIQFQNNGVVDDSQLPKDRFSAERLKGVDSTLKIQPAKLEDSAVYLCASSLQRGTTDTQYFGPGTRLTVL.

There are many counts of this clonotype. V usage is TRBV5-4 and J usage is TRBJ2-7, with D hard to call. From germline, CDR1 is SGHNT and CDR2 YYREEE (reference sequence). V was shortened by 1 base and J by 4 bases, with 6 bases between the two germline ends. This CDR3 region has 12 residues. CDR3 bases: TGTGCCAGCAGCTTGTCGGAATACGAGCAGTACTTC. Translating it yields CASSLSEYEQYF.

This clonotype showed up many times. The chain has TRBV20-1 and TRBJ2-1; D remains unclear. Germline V lookup: CDR1 DFQATT, CDR2 SNEGSKA (reference sequence). The V end lost 3 bases, the J end lost 10 bases, and 10 bases lay between the germline ends. The CDR3 runs 11 residues. CDR3 in amino acids: CSARLSQEQFF. CDR3 DNA: TGCAGTGCTAGGCTGTCCCAAGAGCAGTTCTTC.